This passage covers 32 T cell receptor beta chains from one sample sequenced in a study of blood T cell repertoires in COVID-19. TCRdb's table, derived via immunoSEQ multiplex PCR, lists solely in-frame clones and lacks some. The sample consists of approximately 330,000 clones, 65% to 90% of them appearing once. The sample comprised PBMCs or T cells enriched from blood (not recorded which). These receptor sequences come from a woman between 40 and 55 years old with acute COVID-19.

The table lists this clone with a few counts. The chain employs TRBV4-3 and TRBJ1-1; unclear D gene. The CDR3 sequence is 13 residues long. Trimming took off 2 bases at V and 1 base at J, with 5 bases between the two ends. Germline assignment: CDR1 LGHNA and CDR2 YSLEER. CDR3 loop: CASSQQQNTEAFF. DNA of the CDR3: TGCGCCAGCAGCCAACAACAGAACACTGAAGCTTTCTTT.

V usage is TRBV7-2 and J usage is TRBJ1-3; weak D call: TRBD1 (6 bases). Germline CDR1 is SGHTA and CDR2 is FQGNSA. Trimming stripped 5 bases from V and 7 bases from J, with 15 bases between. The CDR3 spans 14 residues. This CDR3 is CASSQLNRVNTIYF. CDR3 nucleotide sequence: TGTGCCAGCAGCCAGTTGAACAGGGTTAACACCATATATTTT.

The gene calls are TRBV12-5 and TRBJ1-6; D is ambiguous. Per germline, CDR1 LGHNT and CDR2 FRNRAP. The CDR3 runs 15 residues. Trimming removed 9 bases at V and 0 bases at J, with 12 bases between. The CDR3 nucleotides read TGTGCTAGCGGGATTTCCCCCTCCTATAATTCACCCCTCCACTTT. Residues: CASGISPSYNSPLHF.

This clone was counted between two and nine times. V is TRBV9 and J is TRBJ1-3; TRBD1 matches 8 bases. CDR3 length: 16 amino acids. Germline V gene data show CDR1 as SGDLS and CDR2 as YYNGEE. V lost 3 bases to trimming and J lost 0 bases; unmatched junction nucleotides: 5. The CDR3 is CASSGAGGLSGNTIYF. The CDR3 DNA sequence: TGTGCCAGCAGCGGGGCAGGGGGCCTCTCTGGAAACACCATATATTTT.

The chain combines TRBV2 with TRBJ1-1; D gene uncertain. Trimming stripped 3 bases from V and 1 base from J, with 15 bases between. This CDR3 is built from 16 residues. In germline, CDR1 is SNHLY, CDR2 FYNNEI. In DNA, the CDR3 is TGTGCCAGCAGTGAGATTTCGGGAGGACCGAACACTGAAGCTTTCTTT. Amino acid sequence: CASSEISGGPNTEAFF.

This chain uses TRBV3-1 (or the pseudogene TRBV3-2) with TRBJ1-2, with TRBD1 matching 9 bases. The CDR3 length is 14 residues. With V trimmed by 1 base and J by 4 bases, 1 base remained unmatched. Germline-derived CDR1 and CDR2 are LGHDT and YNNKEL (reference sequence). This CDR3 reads CASSQVQGAYGYTF. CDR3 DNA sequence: TGTGCCAGCAGCCAAGTACAGGGGGCCTATGGCTACACCTTC.

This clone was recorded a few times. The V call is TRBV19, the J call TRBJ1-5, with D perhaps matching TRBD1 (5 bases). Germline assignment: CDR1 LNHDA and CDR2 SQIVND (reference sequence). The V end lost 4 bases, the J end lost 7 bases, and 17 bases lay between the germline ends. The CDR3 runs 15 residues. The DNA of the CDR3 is TGTGCCAGTAGTACCAGGGTGGGGTCAGGCCAGCCCCAGCATTTT. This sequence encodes CASSTRVGSGQPQHF.

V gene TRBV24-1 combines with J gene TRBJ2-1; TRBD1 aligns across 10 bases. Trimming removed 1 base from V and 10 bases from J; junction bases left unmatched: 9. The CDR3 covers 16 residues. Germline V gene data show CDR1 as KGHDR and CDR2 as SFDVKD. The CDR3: CATSDFPGQGHNEQFF. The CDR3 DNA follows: TGTGCCACCAGTGATTTTCCGGGACAGGGGCATAACGAGCAGTTCTTC.

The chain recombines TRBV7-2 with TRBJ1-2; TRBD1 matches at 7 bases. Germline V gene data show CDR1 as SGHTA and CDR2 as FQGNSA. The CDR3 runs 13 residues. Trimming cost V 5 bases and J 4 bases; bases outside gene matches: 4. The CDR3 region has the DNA TGTGCCAGCAGCCCGACAGGGCCCTATGGCTACACCTTC. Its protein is CASSPTGPYGYTF.

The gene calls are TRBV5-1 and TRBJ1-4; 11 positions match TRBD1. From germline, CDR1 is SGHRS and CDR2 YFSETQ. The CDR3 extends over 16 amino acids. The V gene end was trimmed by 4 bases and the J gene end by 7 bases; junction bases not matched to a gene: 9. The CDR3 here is CASSPPTGTGGEKLFF. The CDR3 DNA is TGCGCCAGCAGCCCCCCGACCGGGACAGGGGGTGAAAAACTGTTTTTT.

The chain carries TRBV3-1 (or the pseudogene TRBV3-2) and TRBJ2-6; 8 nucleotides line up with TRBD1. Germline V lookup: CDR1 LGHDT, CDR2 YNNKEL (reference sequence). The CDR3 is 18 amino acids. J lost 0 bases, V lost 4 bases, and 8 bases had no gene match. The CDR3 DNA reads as TGTGCCAGCAGCCCCCGGGACAGGTACCGCTCTGGGGCCAACGTCCTGACTTTC. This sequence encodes CASSPRDRYRSGANVLTF.

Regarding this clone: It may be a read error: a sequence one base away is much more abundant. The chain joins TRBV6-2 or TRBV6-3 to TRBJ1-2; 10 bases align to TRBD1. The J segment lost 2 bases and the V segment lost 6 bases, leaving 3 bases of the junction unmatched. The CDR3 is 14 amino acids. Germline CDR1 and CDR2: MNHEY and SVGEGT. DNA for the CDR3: TGTGCCAGCAGCCTGGGACAGGGGAACTATGGCTACACCTTC. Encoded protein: CASSLGQGNYGYTF.

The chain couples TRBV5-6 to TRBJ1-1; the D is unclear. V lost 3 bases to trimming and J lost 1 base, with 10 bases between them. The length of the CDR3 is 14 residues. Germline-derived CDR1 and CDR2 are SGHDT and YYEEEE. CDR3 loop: CASSYWAQNTEAFF. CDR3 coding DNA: TGTGCCAGCAGCTACTGGGCACAGAACACTGAAGCTTTCTTT.

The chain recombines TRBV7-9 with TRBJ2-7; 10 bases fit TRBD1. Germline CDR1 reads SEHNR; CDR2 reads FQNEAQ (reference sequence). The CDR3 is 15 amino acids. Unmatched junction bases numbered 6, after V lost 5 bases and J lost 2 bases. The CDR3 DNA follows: TGTGCCAGCAGCCTTCCCGGGACAGGGGCCTACGAGCAGTACTTC. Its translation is CASSLPGTGAYEQYF.

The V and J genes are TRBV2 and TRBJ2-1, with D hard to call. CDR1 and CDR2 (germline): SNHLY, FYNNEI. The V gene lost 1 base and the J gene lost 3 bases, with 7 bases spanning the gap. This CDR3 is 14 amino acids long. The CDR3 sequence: CASSEGGNYNEQFF. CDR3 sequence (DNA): TGTGCCAGCAGTGAAGGCGGCAACTACAATGAGCAGTTCTTC. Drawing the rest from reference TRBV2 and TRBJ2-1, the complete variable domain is EPEVTQTPSHQVTQMGQEVILRCVPISNHLYFYWYRQILGQKVEFLVSFYNNEISEKSEIFDDQFSVERPDGSNFTLKIRSTKLEDSAMYFCASSEGGNYNEQFFGPGTRLTVL.

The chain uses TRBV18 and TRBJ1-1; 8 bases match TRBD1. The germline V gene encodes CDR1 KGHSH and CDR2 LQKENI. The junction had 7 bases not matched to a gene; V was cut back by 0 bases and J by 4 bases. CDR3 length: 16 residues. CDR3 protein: CASSPPAGGAFTEAFF. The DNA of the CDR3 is TGTGCCAGCTCACCACCCGCAGGGGGCGCGTTCACTGAAGCTTTCTTT.

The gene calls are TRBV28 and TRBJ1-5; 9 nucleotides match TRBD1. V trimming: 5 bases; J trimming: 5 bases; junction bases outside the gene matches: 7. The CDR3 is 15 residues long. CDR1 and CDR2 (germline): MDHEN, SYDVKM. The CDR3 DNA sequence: TGTGCCAGCAGTCTCGGGACAGGGTGGTATCAGCCCCAGCATTTT. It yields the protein CASSLGTGWYQPQHF.

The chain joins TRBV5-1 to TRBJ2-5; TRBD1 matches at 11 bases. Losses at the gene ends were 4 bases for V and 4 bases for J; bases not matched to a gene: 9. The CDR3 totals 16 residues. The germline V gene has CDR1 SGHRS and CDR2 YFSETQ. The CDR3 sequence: CASSRWTGGVPETQYF. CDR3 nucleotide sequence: TGCGCCAGCAGCAGATGGACAGGGGGCGTCCCAGAGACCCAGTACTTC.

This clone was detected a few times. CDR3 nucleotide sequence: TGTGCCAGCAGCTTATCTAGCGGGAGGGCCGAGCAGTACTTC. Its protein product is CASSLSSGRAEQYF. This rearrangement joins TRBV7-2 to TRBJ2-7, with 12 positions matching TRBD2. The CDR3 is 14 residues long. In germline, CDR1 is SGHTA, CDR2 FQGNSA. Germline trimming cut 2 bases from V and 6 bases from J; bases unmatched to any gene: 2.

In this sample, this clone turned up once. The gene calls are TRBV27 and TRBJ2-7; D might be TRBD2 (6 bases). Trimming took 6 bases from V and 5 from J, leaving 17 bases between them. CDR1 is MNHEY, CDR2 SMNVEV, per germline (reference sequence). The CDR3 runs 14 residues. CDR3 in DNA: TGTGCCAGCAGAAACCCGGGAGAAGGGCACGAGCAGTACTTC. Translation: CASRNPGEGHEQYF.

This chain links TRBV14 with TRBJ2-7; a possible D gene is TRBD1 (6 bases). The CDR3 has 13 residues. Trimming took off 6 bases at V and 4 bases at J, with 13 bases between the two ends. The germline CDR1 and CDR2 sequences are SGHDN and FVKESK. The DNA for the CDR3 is TGTGCCAGCAGTTGGGCGGACAGTTACGAGCAGTACTTC. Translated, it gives CASSWADSYEQYF.

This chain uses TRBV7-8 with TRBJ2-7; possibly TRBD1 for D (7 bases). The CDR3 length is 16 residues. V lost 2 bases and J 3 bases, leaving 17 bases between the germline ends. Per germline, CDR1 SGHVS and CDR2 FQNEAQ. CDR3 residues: CASSLTQGGTYYEQYF. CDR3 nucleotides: TGTGCCAGCAGCTTAACCCAGGGGGGAACCTACTACGAGCAGTACTTC.

This CDR3 reads CASSQIYRGEAFF. The CDR3 DNA is TGCGCCAGCAGCCAAATTTACAGAGGGGAAGCTTTCTTT. This rearrangement joins TRBV4-3 to TRBJ1-1; the D is unclear. The CDR3 contains 13 residues. From germline, CDR1 is LGHNA and CDR2 YSLEER. Trimming removed 2 bases from V and 8 bases from J, with 12 bases in between.

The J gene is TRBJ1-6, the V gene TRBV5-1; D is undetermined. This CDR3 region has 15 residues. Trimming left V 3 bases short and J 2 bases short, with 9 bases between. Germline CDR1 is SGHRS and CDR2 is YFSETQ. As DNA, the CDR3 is TGCGCCAGCAGCTGGGAGGATACCTATAATTCACCCCTCCACTTT. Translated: CASSWEDTYNSPLHF.

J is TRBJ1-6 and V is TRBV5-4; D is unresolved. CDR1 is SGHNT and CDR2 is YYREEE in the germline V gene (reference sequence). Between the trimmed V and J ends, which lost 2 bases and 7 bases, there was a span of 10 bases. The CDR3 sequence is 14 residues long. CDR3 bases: TGTGCCAGCAGCTTAGACGGGGAAAATTCACCCCTCCACTTT. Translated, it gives CASSLDGENSPLHF.

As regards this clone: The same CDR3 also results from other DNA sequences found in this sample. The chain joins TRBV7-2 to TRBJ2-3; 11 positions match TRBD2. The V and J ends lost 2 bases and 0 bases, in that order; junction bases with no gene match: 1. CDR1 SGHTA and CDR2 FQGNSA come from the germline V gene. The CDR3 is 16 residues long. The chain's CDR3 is CASSLRLAGSTDTQYF. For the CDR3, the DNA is TGTGCCAGCAGCTTACGACTAGCGGGGAGCACAGATACGCAGTATTTT.

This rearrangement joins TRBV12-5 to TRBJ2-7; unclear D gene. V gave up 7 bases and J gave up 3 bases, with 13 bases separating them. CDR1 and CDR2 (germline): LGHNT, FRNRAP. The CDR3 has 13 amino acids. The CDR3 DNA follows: TGTGCTAGTGCCGTTGCGTTAAACTACGAGCAGTACTTC. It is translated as CASAVALNYEQYF. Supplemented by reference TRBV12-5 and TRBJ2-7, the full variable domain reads DARVTQTPRHKVTEMGQEVTMRCQPILGHNTVFWYRQTMMQGLELLAYFRNRAPLDDSGMPKDRFSAEMPDATLATLKIQPSEPRDSAVYFCASAVALNYEQYFGPGTRLTVT.

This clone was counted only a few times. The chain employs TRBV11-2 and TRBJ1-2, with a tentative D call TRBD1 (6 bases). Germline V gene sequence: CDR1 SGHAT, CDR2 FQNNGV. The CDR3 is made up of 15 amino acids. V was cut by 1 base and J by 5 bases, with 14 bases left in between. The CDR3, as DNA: TGTGCCAGCAGCTTAGTTTGGGGGCTTGGGTATGGCTACACCTTC. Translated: CASSLVWGLGYGYTF.

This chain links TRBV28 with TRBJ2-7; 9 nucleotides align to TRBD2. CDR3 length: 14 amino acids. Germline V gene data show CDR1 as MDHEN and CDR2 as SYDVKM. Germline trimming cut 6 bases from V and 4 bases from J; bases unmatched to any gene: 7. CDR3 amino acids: CASRGSGRFYEQYF. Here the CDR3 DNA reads TGTGCCAGCAGGGGTAGCGGGAGATTTTACGAGCAGTACTTC.

The DNA for the CDR3 is TGTGCCAGCTTTACTGGGAGAGTAACAGACCAAGATGGCTACACCTTC. This sequence encodes CASFTGRVTDQDGYTF. This chain joins TRBV2 and TRBJ1-2; D is unresolved. The CDR3 covers 16 residues. Germline assignment: CDR1 SNHLY and CDR2 FYNNEI. Trimming pared 8 bases from V and 6 bases from J, leaving 25 bases between.

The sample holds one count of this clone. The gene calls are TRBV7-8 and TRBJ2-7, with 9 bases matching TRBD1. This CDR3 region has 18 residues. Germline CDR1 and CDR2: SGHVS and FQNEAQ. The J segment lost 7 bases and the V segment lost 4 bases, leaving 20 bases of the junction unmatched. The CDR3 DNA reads TGTGCCAGCAGCTACTGGGAATGGCGGGACAGGGCAGCTCGGGAGCAGTACTTC. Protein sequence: CASSYWEWRDRAAREQYF.

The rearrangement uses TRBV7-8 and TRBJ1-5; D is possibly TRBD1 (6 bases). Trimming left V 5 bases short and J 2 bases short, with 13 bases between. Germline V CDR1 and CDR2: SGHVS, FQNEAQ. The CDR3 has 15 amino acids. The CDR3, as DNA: TGTGCCAGCAGCCCCGGGGGGGGCGGCAATCAGCCCCAGCATTTT. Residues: CASSPGGGGNQPQHF.